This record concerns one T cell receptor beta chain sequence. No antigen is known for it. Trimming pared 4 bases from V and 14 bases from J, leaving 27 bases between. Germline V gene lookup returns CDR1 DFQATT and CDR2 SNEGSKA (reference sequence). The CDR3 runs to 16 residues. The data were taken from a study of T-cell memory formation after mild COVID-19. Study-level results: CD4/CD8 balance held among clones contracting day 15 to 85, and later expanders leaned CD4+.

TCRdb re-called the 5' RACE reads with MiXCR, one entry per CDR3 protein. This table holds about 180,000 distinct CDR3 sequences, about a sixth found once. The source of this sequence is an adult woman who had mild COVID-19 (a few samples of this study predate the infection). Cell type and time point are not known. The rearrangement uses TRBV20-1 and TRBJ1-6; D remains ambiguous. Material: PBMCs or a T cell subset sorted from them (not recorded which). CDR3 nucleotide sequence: TGCAGTGCTACCCCGGCGGGCAGCGCAGAATATCGGGCCCTCCACTTT. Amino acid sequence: CSATPAGSAEYRALHF.